This entry concerns a single TCR beta chain. What it recognizes is unknown. The entry originates in a study of cytomegalovirus exposure and HLA in healthy donors. Study observations and caveats: Cytomegalovirus-associated TCR beta chains were listed, numbering 150 to 200.

The PCR was carried out with 60 Vbeta primers and 13 Jbeta primers. Using immunoSEQ multiplex PCR, the repertoire was profiled, and TCRdb retains in-frame clones only, with some absent. The sample has around 130,000 clones; around 59% are singletons. This TCR derives from a male donor in good health and CMV-seronegative. Input material: PBMCs.

The chain's CDR3 is CASSYSGQNPINGYTF. In nucleotides, the CDR3 is TGTGCCAGCAGTTACTCGGGGCAGAACCCGATAAATGGCTACACCTTC. The chain employs TRBV6-5 and TRBJ1-2; weak D call: TRBD1 (5 bases). CDR1 and CDR2 from the germline V gene are MNHEY and SVGAGI. The CDR3 loop spans 16 amino acids. V was shortened by 0 bases and J by 6 bases, with 17 bases between the two germline ends.